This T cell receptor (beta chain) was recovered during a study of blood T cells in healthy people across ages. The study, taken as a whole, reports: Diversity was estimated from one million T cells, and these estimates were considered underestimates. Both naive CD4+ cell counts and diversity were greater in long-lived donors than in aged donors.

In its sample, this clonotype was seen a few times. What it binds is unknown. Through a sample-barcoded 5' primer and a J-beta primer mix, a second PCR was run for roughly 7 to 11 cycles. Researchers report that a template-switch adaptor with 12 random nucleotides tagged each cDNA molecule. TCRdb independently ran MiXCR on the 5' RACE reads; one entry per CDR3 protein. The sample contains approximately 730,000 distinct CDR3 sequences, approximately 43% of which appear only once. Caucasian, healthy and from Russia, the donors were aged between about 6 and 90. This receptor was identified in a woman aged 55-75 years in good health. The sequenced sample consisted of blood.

The CDR3 sequence: CSARDSSGTGEQYF. In nucleotides, the CDR3 is TGCAGTGCTAGAGATTCTTCGGGGACCGGCGAGCAGTACTTC. The chain recombines TRBV20-1 with TRBJ2-7; the D call may be TRBD1 or TRBD2 (5 bases each). This CDR3 region has 14 residues. Trimming left V 0 bases short and J 6 bases short, with 15 bases between. The germline CDR1 and CDR2 sequences are DFQATT and SNEGSKA (reference sequence).